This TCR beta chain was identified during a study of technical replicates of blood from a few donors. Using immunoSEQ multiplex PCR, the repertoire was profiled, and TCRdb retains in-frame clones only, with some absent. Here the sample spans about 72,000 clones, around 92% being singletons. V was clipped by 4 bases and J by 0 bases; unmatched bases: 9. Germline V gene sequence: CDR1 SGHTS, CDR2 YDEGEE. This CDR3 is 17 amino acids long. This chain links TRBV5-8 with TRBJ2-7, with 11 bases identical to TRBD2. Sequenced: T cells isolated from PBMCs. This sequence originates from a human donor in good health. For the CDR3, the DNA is TGTGCCAGCAGCGAAACTAGCGGGAGTTTCCCCTCCTACGAGCAGTACTTC. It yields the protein CASSETSGSFPSYEQYF.